One sample yielded the 17 T cell receptor beta chains listed below, sequenced in a study of blood T cell repertoires in COVID-19. Only in-frame clones appear in the TCRdb table, and some are missing; sequencing was by immunoSEQ multiplex PCR. The data show some 140,000 clones, about four fifths seen once. Specimen: peripheral blood. The receptors here all came from a woman aged 80 or over with acute or convalescent COVID-19.

The chain is built from TRBV6-6 and TRBJ2-7; D not resolved. The CDR3 contains 12 residues. Trimming cost V 6 bases and J 0 bases, with 6 bases left between them. Germline-derived CDR1 and CDR2 are MNHNY and SVGAGI (reference sequence). The CDR3 coding sequence is TGTGCCAGCAGGCCCAGCTCCTACGAGCAGTACTTC. Translating gives CASRPSSYEQYF.

V gene TRBV19 combines with J gene TRBJ2-1, with 12 positions matching TRBD2. Germline trimming cut 5 bases from V and 7 bases from J; bases unmatched to any gene: 9. Germline CDR1 reads LNHDA; CDR2 reads SQIVND (reference sequence). There are 16 residues in the CDR3. Here the CDR3 reads CASSPLAGGPRNEQFF. CDR3 nucleotide sequence: TGTGCCAGTAGTCCCCTAGCGGGGGGGCCAAGGAATGAGCAGTTCTTC.

The chain uses TRBV19 and TRBJ2-2, with D unresolved. This CDR3 spans 14 amino acids. The V end lost 11 bases, the J end lost 1 base, and 14 bases lay between the germline ends. Per germline, CDR1 LNHDA and CDR2 SQIVND (reference sequence). The CDR3 spells CAGSGNLNTGELFF. The CDR3 DNA is TGTGCCGGTTCGGGTAACTTGAACACCGGGGAGCTGTTTTTT. The whole variable domain, filled in from reference TRBV19 and TRBJ2-2, reads DGGITQSPKYLFRKEGQNVTLSCEQNLNHDAMYWYRQDPGQGLRLIYYSQIVNDFQKGDIAEGYSVSREKKESFPLTVTSAQKNPTAFYLCAGSGNLNTGELFFGEGSRLTVL.

This chain links TRBV4-1 with TRBJ1-2, with 10 bases aligning to TRBD1. This CDR3 is built from 16 residues. The ends lost 0 bases at V and 2 bases at J; junction bases unmatched: 3. Germline lookup yields CDR1 MGHRA and CDR2 YSYEKL. CDR3 sequence reads: CASSQEGQGVNYGYTF. The CDR3 DNA follows: TGCGCCAGCAGCCAAGAAGGACAGGGGGTGAACTATGGCTACACCTTC.

V and J are TRBV7-6 and TRBJ1-3; D is ambiguous. V was clipped by 0 bases and J by 0 bases, with 9 bases between them. CDR1 and CDR2 (germline): SGHVS, FNYEAQ. CDR3 length: 16 residues. The CDR3 DNA follows: TGTGCCAGCAGCTTAGCCGAGGTCCTCTCTGGAAACACCATATATTTT. It is translated as CASSLAEVLSGNTIYF.

This sequence joins TRBV5-1 and TRBJ2-7; 10 bases align to TRBD2. The junction had 9 bases not matched to a gene; V was cut back by 0 bases and J by 6 bases. Germline V gene lookup returns CDR1 SGHRS and CDR2 YFSETQ. There are 16 residues in the CDR3. CDR3 residues: CASSLEGSGRASEQYF. The CDR3 nucleotides are TGCGCCAGCAGCTTGGAAGGGAGCGGGAGGGCCAGCGAGCAGTACTTC.

This clone has just one count. Its ends do not fully match the called genes, so a read error is possible. The chain combines TRBV5-1 with TRBJ1-2; 9 nucleotides line up with TRBD1. CDR3 size: 15 residues. From germline, CDR1 is SGHRS and CDR2 YFSETQ. The CDR3 sequence: CASSLDRGRISGYTF. The CDR3 DNA is TGCGCCAGCAGTTTGGACAGGGGAAGGATAAGTGGCTACACCTTC.

The chain joins TRBV7-9 to TRBJ2-3; no clear D. Germline-derived CDR1 and CDR2 are SEHNR and FQNEAQ (reference sequence). The CDR3 is 13 amino acids. Between the trimmed V and J ends, which lost 5 bases and 6 bases, there was a span of 12 bases. The DNA for the CDR3 is TGTGCCAGCAGCCATGACATCGCCGATACGCAGTATTTT. Amino acid sequence: CASSHDIADTQYF.

The chain has TRBV30 and TRBJ1-6, with D possibly matching TRBD1 (6 bases). Germline V gene sequence: CDR1 GTSNPN, CDR2 SVGIG (reference sequence). V was trimmed by 3 bases and J by 4 bases, leaving 7 bases between them. CDR3 length: 13 residues. DNA of the CDR3: TGTGCCTGGAGAGGGGGTTATAATTCACCCCTCCACTTT. Translating it yields CAWRGGYNSPLHF.

This clone appeared once. The J gene is TRBJ2-2, the V gene TRBV13; 9 nucleotides line up with TRBD1. This CDR3 is built from 17 residues. The ends lost 2 bases at V and 4 bases at J; junction bases unmatched: 8. Per the germline V gene, CDR1 is PRHDT and CDR2 is FYEKMQ (reference sequence). The CDR3 loop reads CASSLTRDRVTTGELFF. CDR3 in DNA: TGTGCCAGCAGCTTAACCCGGGACAGGGTAACCACCGGGGAGCTGTTTTTT.

CDR3 residues: CASSSPSGTSTRTGELFF. The CDR3 nucleotides read TGTGCCAGCAGCTCCCCTAGCGGAACCTCAACGCGGACCGGGGAGCTGTTTTTT. The J gene is TRBJ2-2, the V gene TRBV7-6, with 7 bases fitting TRBD2. The V segment lost 4 bases and the J segment 5 bases; nucleotides outside the gene matches: 16. The CDR3 is 18 amino acids. The germline V gene has CDR1 SGHVS and CDR2 FNYEAQ. The variable domain in full, completed from reference TRBV7-6 and TRBJ2-2, reads GAGVSQSPRYKVTKRGQDVALRCDPISGHVSLYWYRQALGQGPEFLTYFNYEAQQDKSGLPNDRFSAERPEGSISTLTIQRTEQRDSAMYRCASSSPSGTSTRTGELFFGEGSRLTVL.

V gene TRBV12-3 or TRBV12-4 combines with J gene TRBJ1-5; D might be TRBD1 (5 bases). V lost 8 bases to trimming and J lost 5 bases, with 10 bases between them. This CDR3 has 12 amino acids. This CDR3 reads CASAGSHQPQHF. The CDR3 DNA reads as TGTGCCAGCGCAGGGTCCCATCAGCCCCAGCATTTT.

The chain links TRBV4-1 to TRBJ1-1; TRBD1 might be the D (5 bases). Per germline, CDR1 MGHRA and CDR2 YSYEKL. The CDR3 runs 16 residues. Trimming left V 2 bases short and J 1 base short, with 14 bases between. Here the CDR3 DNA reads TGCGCCAGCAGCCAATTCCGGGGGACCGGGAACACTGAAGCTTTCTTT. Protein sequence: CASSQFRGTGNTEAFF.

The gene calls are TRBV2 and TRBJ2-7, with 9 bases fitting TRBD1. Looked up from germline, CDR1 is SNHLY and CDR2 is FYNNEI. The CDR3 length is 13 residues. V was clipped by 6 bases and J by 5 bases; unmatched bases: 5. CDR3 in amino acids: CASRGTGPHEQYF. In DNA form, the CDR3 reads TGTGCCAGCAGAGGGACAGGGCCCCACGAGCAGTACTTC.

The table lists this clone with a few counts. The J gene is TRBJ2-5, the V gene TRBV19, with D possibly matching TRBD2 (7 bases). Trimming removed 10 bases from V and 2 bases from J, with 11 bases in between. The CDR3 contains 12 residues. Per germline, CDR1 LNHDA and CDR2 SQIVND (reference sequence). Here the CDR3 DNA reads TGTGCCACTGGGAGGGGGCAAGAGACCCAGTACTTC. It yields the protein CATGRGQETQYF.

This sequence joins TRBV6-2 or TRBV6-3 and TRBJ2-2; TRBD2 matches 7 bases. Germline CDR1 is MNHEY and CDR2 is SVGEGT. Trimming took 6 bases from V and 0 from J; bases not matched to a gene: 7. CDR3 length equals 16 residues. The chain's CDR3 is CASSYLAVPNTGELFF. In DNA, the CDR3 is TGTGCCAGCAGCTATCTAGCGGTGCCGAACACCGGGGAGCTGTTTTTT.

The chain recombines TRBV7-2 with TRBJ1-2; D gene ambiguous. V was clipped by 3 bases and J by 8 bases, with 13 bases between them. Germline CDR1 is SGHTA and CDR2 is FQGNSA. The CDR3 totals 13 residues. Here the CDR3 reads CASSLGQPWGYTF. For the CDR3, the DNA is TGTGCCAGCAGCTTGGGCCAGCCCTGGGGCTACACCTTC.